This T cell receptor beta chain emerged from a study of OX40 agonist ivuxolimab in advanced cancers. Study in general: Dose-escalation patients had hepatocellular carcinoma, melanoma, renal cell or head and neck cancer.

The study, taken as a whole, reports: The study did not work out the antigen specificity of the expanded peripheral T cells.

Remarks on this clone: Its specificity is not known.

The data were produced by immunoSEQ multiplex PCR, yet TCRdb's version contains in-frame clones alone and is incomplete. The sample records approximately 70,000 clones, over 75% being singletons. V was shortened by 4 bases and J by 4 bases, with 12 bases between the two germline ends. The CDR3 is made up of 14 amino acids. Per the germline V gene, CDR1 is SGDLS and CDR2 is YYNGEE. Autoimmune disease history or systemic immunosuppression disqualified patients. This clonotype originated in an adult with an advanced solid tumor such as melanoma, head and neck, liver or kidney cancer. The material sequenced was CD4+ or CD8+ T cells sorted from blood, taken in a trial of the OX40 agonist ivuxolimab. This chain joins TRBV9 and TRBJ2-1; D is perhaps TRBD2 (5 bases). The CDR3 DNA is TGTGCCAGCAGCTCGCGGGTCGGATACAATGAGCAGTTCTTC. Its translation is CASSSRVGYNEQFF. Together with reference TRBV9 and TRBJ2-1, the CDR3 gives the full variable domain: DSGVTQTPKHLITATGQRVTLRCSPRSGDLSVYWYQQSLDQGLQFLIQYYNGEERAKGNILERFSAQQFPDLHSELNLSSLELGDSALYFCASSSRVGYNEQFFGPGTRLTVL.